This T cell receptor (beta chain) was recorded in a study of blood T cell repertoires in COVID-19. In the original workflow: Estimated nucleated cell counts came from reference gene primer amplification. Sequencing used immunoSEQ multiplex PCR; TCRdb keeps in-frame clones, though not all of them. From that table come the V and J calls and clone size; the DNA was used to work out D and trimming. Among about 160,000 clones, about 85% were seen once, and the ten largest hold 3% to 3.5%. Unmatched junction bases numbered 12, after V lost 5 bases and J lost 6 bases. The CDR3 has 16 residues. Germline V lookup: CDR1 LNHNV, CDR2 YYDKDF (reference sequence).

The chain links TRBV15 to TRBJ1-1, with 10 bases lining up with TRBD1. The sequencing sample was made of peripheral blood. This clonotype was obtained from a human donor with acute or convalescent COVID-19. The donor label of this sample is uncertain. This chain's CDR3 is CATSWGRTGGLPEAFF. CDR3 in DNA: TGTGCCACCAGCTGGGGACGGACAGGGGGTTTACCTGAAGCTTTCTTT.